The 23 T cell receptor beta chains reported below all come from one sample, sequenced in a study of CD8+ T cells in alopecia areata. Treatment described: oral pan-JAK inhibitor, 5-10 mg twice daily. The authors extracted RNA and reverse transcribed it into cDNA as the sequencing template. Measured with immunoSEQ multiplex PCR; TCRdb has only the in-frame clones, and not every one. The sample has more than 130,000 clones; 65% to 90% are singletons. The material sequenced was CD8+ T cells sorted from blood, taken at week 4, from a patient treated with tofacitinib. The receptors originated from a human donor with alopecia areata.

This chain uses TRBV4-3 with TRBJ2-5; D ambiguous. The CDR3 is 15 amino acids. Trimming removed 0 bases from V and 3 bases from J, with 11 bases in between. The germline V gene has CDR1 LGHNA and CDR2 YSLEER. The CDR3 region is CASSQDGLPKETQYF. The CDR3 DNA sequence: TGCGCCAGCAGCCAAGATGGGTTGCCAAAAGAGACCCAGTACTTC.

The CDR3, as DNA: TGCGCCAGCAGCTTGTTGGGACAGGGGCATGATAGGCAGTTCTTC. Its protein product is CASSLLGQGHDRQFF. The chain uses TRBV5-1 and TRBJ2-1, with 10 bases identical to TRBD1. Losses at the gene ends were 1 base for V and 12 bases for J; bases not matched to a gene: 10. This CDR3 spans 15 amino acids. The germline gives CDR1 SGHRS, CDR2 YFSETQ.

The chain is built from TRBV4-1 and TRBJ2-7; D unresolved. The germline V gene encodes CDR1 MGHRA and CDR2 YSYEKL. This CDR3 is built from 15 residues. Trimming took 1 base from V and 0 from J, leaving 10 bases between them. The CDR3 sequence: CASSQGAHSSYEQYF. DNA for the CDR3: TGCGCCAGCAGCCAAGGCGCCCACAGCTCCTACGAGCAGTACTTC.

V usage is TRBV30 and J usage is TRBJ2-7, with a weak D call TRBD1 (5 bases). Germline CDR1 GTSNPN, CDR2 SVGIG (reference sequence). Trimming removed 2 bases from V and 2 bases from J, with 10 bases in between. This CDR3 is built from 13 residues. The CDR3, as DNA: TGTGCCTGGAGTCCGGACAATACCTACGAGCAGTACTTC. Its translation is CAWSPDNTYEQYF.

A single count supports this clone. This chain joins TRBV7-2 and TRBJ2-3; 8 bases are a match to TRBD1. Germline V gene data show CDR1 as SGHTA and CDR2 as FQGNSA. CDR3 size: 16 residues. The J segment lost 2 bases and the V segment lost 4 bases, leaving 8 bases of the junction unmatched. CDR3 sequence (DNA): TGTGCCAGCAGCTCAACTCGGACAGGGATCACAGATACGCAGTATTTT. Translated, it gives CASSSTRTGITDTQYF.

The gene calls are TRBV2 and TRBJ2-3, with TRBD2 as a possible D gene (5 bases). The CDR3 has 14 residues. Germline CDR1 SNHLY, CDR2 FYNNEI. The ends were cut back, 4 bases at V and 0 bases at J, with 8 bases in the middle. CDR3 coding DNA: TGTGCCAGCAGTGGGAGCGGTAGCACAGATACGCAGTATTTT. This gives the protein CASSGSGSTDTQYF. The full variable domain, in which reference TRBV2 and TRBJ2-3 provide the parts outside the CDR3, is EPEVTQTPSHQVTQMGQEVILRCVPISNHLYFYWYRQILGQKVEFLVSFYNNEISEKSEIFDDQFSVERPDGSNFTLKIRSTKLEDSAMYFCASSGSGSTDTQYFGPGTRLTVL.

This chain links TRBV7-6 with TRBJ2-5, with 10 bases identical to TRBD2. Germline V gives CDR1 SGHVS, CDR2 FNYEAQ. The CDR3 consists of 16 residues. Trimming took 1 base from V and 7 from J; bases not matched to a gene: 9. The CDR3 coding sequence is TGTGCCAGCAGCTTAGAGCAGCGGGGGGGACTCGGGACCCAGTACTTC. Translation: CASSLEQRGGLGTQYF.

The V gene is TRBV29-1, the J gene TRBJ2-7; D may match TRBD1 or TRBD2 (5 bases each). This CDR3 contains 17 residues. Germline loops: CDR1 SQVTM, CDR2 ANQGSEA. The V end lost 1 base, the J end lost 1 base, and 20 bases lay between the germline ends. DNA of the CDR3: TGCAGCGTTGAAGCGAGCGAGGGGACGAGATCGTCCTACGAGCAGTACTTC. This encodes CSVEASEGTRSSYEQYF.

This chain links TRBV4-3 with TRBJ1-5; D is unresolved. Germline V gene lookup returns CDR1 LGHNA and CDR2 YSLEER. The V and J ends lost 0 bases and 6 bases respectively, with 12 bases between them. The CDR3 is made up of 15 amino acids. CDR3 protein: CASSQERAGGQPQHF. CDR3 DNA: TGCGCCAGCAGCCAAGAGAGGGCGGGCGGTCAGCCCCAGCATTTT.

The chain couples TRBV6-6 to TRBJ2-1; 9 positions agree with TRBD1. This CDR3 region has 16 residues. In germline, CDR1 is MNHNY, CDR2 SVGAGI (reference sequence). The ends lost 5 bases at V and 8 bases at J; junction bases unmatched: 13. The CDR3 spells CASSRNRDRERYEQFF. The CDR3 DNA reads TGTGCCAGCAGTCGGAACCGGGACAGGGAACGCTATGAGCAGTTCTTC.

The CDR3 sequence is CASSLAGQPYNEQFF. CDR3 bases: TGCGCCAGCAGCTTGGCCGGTCAGCCCTACAATGAGCAGTTCTTC. This chain uses TRBV5-1 with TRBJ2-1; no clear D gene. CDR3 length: 15 residues. Germline assignment: CDR1 SGHRS and CDR2 YFSETQ. Between the trimmed V and J ends, which lost 0 bases and 2 bases, there was a span of 9 bases.

The V call is TRBV7-2, the J call TRBJ1-4, with D unresolved. Per germline, CDR1 SGHTA and CDR2 FQGNSA. The CDR3 extends over 13 amino acids. Between the trimmed V and J ends, which lost 1 base and 4 bases, there was a span of 4 bases. The CDR3 DNA reads TGTGCCAGCAGCTTAGGAAGTAATGAAAAACTGTTTTTT. Amino acid sequence: CASSLGSNEKLFF.

The chain recombines TRBV7-9 with TRBJ2-3; 8 bases agree with TRBD1. Trimming removed 1 base from V and 5 bases from J; junction bases left unmatched: 2. CDR1 and CDR2 (germline): SEHNR, FQNEAQ (reference sequence). The CDR3 is 14 amino acids. CDR3 DNA: TGTGCCAGCAGCTTAGGACAGGGGTTAGATACGCAGTATTTT. Encoded protein: CASSLGQGLDTQYF.

This clone has only a few counts. The chain recombines TRBV29-1 with TRBJ2-3, with D perhaps TRBD1 (5 bases). Germline CDR1 reads SQVTM; CDR2 reads ANQGSEA. V lost 3 bases and J 10 bases, leaving 8 bases between the germline ends. CDR3 size: 10 residues. In nucleotides, the CDR3 is TGCAGCGTTGACAGGGATGCGCAGTATTTT. It is translated as CSVDRDAQYF.

The rearrangement links TRBV6-1 to TRBJ2-1; maybe TRBD1 (6 bases). V dropped 6 bases and J dropped 4 bases, with 10 bases sitting between them. The germline gives CDR1 MNHNS, CDR2 SASEGT. The CDR3 is 13 residues long. CDR3 protein: CASRGQTYNEQFF. CDR3 nucleotide sequence: TGTGCCAGCAGAGGACAGACTTACAATGAGCAGTTCTTC.

The chain combines TRBV7-6 with TRBJ1-1; tentatively, D is TRBD1 (5 bases). The V and J ends lost 4 bases and 5 bases respectively, with 17 bases between them. Germline loops: CDR1 SGHVS, CDR2 FNYEAQ. The CDR3 is made up of 15 amino acids. The CDR3 reads CASSSTRGSGTEAFF. DNA for the CDR3: TGTGCCAGCAGCTCCACCCGGGGGTCGGGGACTGAAGCTTTCTTT.

The V and J genes are TRBV29-1 and TRBJ2-7; possible D gene TRBD2, 6 bases. Germline V CDR1 and CDR2: SQVTM, ANQGSEA. The CDR3 has 14 amino acids. V shed 2 bases and J shed 2 bases, with 13 bases lying between them. The CDR3 loop reads CSVESGVPAYEQYF. The DNA of the CDR3 is TGCAGCGTTGAATCGGGAGTTCCAGCCTACGAGCAGTACTTC.

The J gene is TRBJ2-3, the V gene TRBV5-4, with D tentatively TRBD2 (5 bases). Germline loops: CDR1 SGHNT, CDR2 YYREEE (reference sequence). The V end lost 4 bases, the J end lost 5 bases, and 11 bases lay between the germline ends. The CDR3 is 13 amino acids. The CDR3 DNA reads as TGTGCCAGCAGCCCAGCGGATCTAGATACGCAGTATTTT. Translated, it gives CASSPADLDTQYF.

The chain employs TRBV5-5 and TRBJ2-5, with 8 bases fitting TRBD1. Germline V gene lookup returns CDR1 SGHKS and CDR2 YYEKEE (reference sequence). J was trimmed by 5 bases and V by 4 bases; bases with no gene match: 7. CDR3 length equals 14 residues. The CDR3 is CASSRGQGGETQYF. The CDR3 nucleotides read TGTGCCAGCAGCCGCGGACAGGGTGGGGAGACCCAGTACTTC. Variable domain in full (rest from reference TRBV5-5 and TRBJ2-5): DAGVTQSPTHLIKTRGQQVTLRCSPISGHKSVSWYQQVLGQGPQFIFQYYEKEERGRGNFPDRFSARQFPNYSSELNVNALLLGDSALYLCASSRGQGGETQYFGPGTRLLVL.

This chain links TRBV27 with TRBJ2-2; 9 bases line up with TRBD2. There are 14 residues in the CDR3. Germline V lookup: CDR1 MNHEY, CDR2 SMNVEV (reference sequence). Losses at the gene ends were 7 bases for V and 8 bases for J; bases not matched to a gene: 8. As DNA, the CDR3 is TGTGCCAGCAAGGTAGCGGGGGCGTTTGGGGAGCTGTTTTTT. Its protein is CASKVAGAFGELFF.

The chain joins TRBV5-1 to TRBJ2-5; tentatively, D is TRBD2 (5 bases). The DNA end favors TRBJ2-7, so the J call may be wrong. CDR1 and CDR2 (germline): SGHRS, YFSETQ. The CDR3 is made up of 15 amino acids. This chain's CDR3 is CASSRRYSVRGEQYF. For the CDR3, the DNA is TGCGCCAGCAGCCGAAGGTATTCAGTTCGGGGCGAGCAGTACTTC.

J is TRBJ2-7 and V is TRBV6-5; no clear D gene. The CDR3 covers 12 residues. Trimming pared 5 bases from V and 4 bases from J, leaving 9 bases between. CDR1 is MNHEY, CDR2 SVGAGI, per germline. CDR3 bases: TGTGCCAGCAGTGAAAGAGGTTACGAGCAGTACTTC. Its protein is CASSERGYEQYF.

The J gene is TRBJ1-4, the V gene TRBV10-3, with TRBD1 matching over 8 bases. V lost 0 bases and J lost 6; bases outside the gene matches: 0. Per the germline V gene, CDR1 is ENHRY and CDR2 is SYGVKD. The CDR3 is 14 residues long. DNA of the CDR3: TGTGCCATCAGTGAGTCACAGGGGGATGAAAAACTGTTTTTT. Translating gives CAISESQGDEKLFF.